This T cell receptor beta chain derives from a study of T cell clusters in autoimmune cytopenias. One tube held mixed TRB-A and TRB-B primer pools for touch-down PCR. TCRdb processed the multiplex PCR reads again and assigns one entry to each CDR3 protein, with no DNA. This repertoire comprises 5,000 to 7,000 distinct CDR3 sequences; its ten largest clones make up 60%. Looked up from germline, CDR1 is MNHEY and CDR2 is SVGEGT. The length of the CDR3 is 11 residues. TRB amplification used around 270 ng of peripheral blood genomic DNA. These same records also appear under a second study, on T cell repertoires in aging, cancer and after chemotherapy.

This clonotype was sampled from a human donor in good health. The V and J genes are TRBV6-2 or TRBV6-3 and TRBJ2-3. Sequencing input: peripheral blood. CDR3 amino acids: CASSTDYTQYF.